This TCR beta chain is from a study of T cell responses to AZD1222 COVID-19 vaccine. Germline values: CDR1 SGHTA, CDR2 FQGNSA. The CDR3 consists of 16 residues. V lost 0 bases to trimming and J lost 2 bases, with 11 bases between them. TCRdb's copy holds only in-frame clones and misses some; the assay was immunoSEQ multiplex PCR. The sample consists of tens of thousands of clones, about 90% of them appearing once. The receptor's source is an adult in good health. The starting material was peripheral blood, obtained on day 0 of AZD1222 vaccination. The chain couples TRBV7-2 to TRBJ1-5; TRBD1 is a possible D gene (5 bases). CDR3 sequence reads: CASSLAGQGGNQPQHF. The CDR3, as DNA: TGTGCCAGCAGCTTAGCAGGCCAGGGAGGCAATCAGCCCCAGCATTTT.